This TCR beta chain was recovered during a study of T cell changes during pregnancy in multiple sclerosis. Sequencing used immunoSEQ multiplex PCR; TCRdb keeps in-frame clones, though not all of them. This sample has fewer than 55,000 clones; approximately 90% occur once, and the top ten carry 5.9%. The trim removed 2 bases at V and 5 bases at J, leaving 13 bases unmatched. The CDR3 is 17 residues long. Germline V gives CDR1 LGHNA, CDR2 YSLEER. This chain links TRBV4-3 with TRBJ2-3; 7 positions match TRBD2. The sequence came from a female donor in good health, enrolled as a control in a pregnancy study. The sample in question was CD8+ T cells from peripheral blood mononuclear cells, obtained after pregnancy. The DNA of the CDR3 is TGCGCCAGCAGCCAACTTATTGCTAGCGGAGATAGAGATACGCAGTATTTT. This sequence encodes CASSQLIASGDRDTQYF.